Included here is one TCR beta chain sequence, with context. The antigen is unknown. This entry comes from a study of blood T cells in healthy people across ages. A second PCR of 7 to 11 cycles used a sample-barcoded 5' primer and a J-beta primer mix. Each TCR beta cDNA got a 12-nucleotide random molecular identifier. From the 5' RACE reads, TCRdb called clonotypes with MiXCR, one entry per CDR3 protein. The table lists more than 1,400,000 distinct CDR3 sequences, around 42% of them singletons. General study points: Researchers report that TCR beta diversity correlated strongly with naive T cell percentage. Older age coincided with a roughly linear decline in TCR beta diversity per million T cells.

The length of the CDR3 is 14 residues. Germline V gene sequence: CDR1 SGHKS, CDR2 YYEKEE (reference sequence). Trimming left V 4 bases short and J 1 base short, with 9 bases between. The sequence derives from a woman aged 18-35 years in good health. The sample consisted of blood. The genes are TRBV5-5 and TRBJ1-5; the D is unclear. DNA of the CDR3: TGTGCCAGCAGCATCTTGGACAGCAATCAGCCCCAGCATTTT. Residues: CASSILDSNQPQHF. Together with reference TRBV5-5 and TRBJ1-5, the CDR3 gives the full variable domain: DAGVTQSPTHLIKTRGQQVTLRCSPISGHKSVSWYQQVLGQGPQFIFQYYEKEERGRGNFPDRFSARQFPNYSSELNVNALLLGDSALYLCASSILDSNQPQHFGDGTRLSIL.